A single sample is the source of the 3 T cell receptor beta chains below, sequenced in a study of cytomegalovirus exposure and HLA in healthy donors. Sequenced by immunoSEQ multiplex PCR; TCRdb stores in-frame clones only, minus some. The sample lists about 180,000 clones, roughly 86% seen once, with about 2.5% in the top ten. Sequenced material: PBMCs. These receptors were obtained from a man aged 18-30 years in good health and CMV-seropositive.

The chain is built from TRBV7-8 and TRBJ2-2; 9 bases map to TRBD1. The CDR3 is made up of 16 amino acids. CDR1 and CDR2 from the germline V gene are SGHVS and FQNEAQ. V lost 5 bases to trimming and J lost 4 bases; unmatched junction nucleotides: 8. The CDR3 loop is CASSPTGQGLTGELFF. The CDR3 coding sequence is TGTGCCAGCAGCCCCACCGGACAGGGGCTCACCGGGGAGCTGTTTTTT. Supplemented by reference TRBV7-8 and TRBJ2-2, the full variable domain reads GAGVSQSPRYKVAKRGQDVALRCDPISGHVSLFWYQQALGQGPEFLTYFQNEAQLDKSGLPSDRFFAERPEGSVSTLKIQRTQQEDSAVYLCASSPTGQGLTGELFFGEGSRLTVL.

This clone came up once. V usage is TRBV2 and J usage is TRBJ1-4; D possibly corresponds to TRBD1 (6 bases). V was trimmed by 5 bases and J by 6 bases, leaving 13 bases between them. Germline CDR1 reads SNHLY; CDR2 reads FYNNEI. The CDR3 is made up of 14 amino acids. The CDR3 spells CASSIRGTYEKLFF. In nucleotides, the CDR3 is TGTGCCAGCAGTATCAGGGGTACTTATGAAAAACTGTTTTTT.

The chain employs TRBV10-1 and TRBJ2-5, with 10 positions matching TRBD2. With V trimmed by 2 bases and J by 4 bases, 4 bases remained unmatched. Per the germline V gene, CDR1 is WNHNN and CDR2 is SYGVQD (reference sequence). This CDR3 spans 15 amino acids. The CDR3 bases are TGCGCCAGCAGTGAGAAAGCTAGCGGGGGAGAGACCCAGTACTTC. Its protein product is CASSEKASGGETQYF.